This T cell receptor beta chain was recorded in a study of cytomegalovirus exposure and HLA in healthy donors. As regards this clone: Its antigen remains unknown.

The study's findings and limits: According to a later analysis, most TCR beta chains associated with CMV appeared HLA-restricted. Among the sequence variants, a highly shared cluster was likely an artifact of sequencing.

The PCR made use of 60 Vbeta and 13 Jbeta primers. The method was immunoSEQ multiplex PCR; TCRdb's version includes in-frame clones alone and lacks a portion of them. The sample includes 250,000 to 300,000 clones, about 90% of them seen just once. Everyone who donated was a healthy bone marrow donor. This sequence was found in a girl aged 2 to 10 in good health and CMV-seronegative. Sequenced input: PBMCs.

The CDR3 is CASGLTGQHTYEQYF. In DNA, the CDR3 is TGTGCTAGTGGATTGACAGGACAGCACACCTACGAGCAGTACTTC. The chain couples TRBV12-5 to TRBJ2-7; D perhaps matches TRBD1 (6 bases). V was shortened by 6 bases and J by 2 bases, with 17 bases between the two germline ends. Germline CDR1 and CDR2: LGHNT and FRNRAP. This CDR3 is 15 amino acids long.